These 10 T cell receptor beta chains share one sample of origin, sequenced in a study of OX40 agonist ivuxolimab in advanced cancers. The method was immunoSEQ multiplex PCR; TCRdb's version includes in-frame clones alone and lacks a portion of them. The sample includes some 70,000 clones, 85% of them seen just once. This material consisted of CD4+ or CD8+ T cells sorted from blood, taken in a trial of the OX40 agonist ivuxolimab. The receptors here all came from an adult with an advanced solid tumor such as melanoma, head and neck, liver or kidney cancer.

The chain recombines TRBV4-3 with TRBJ1-2, with D hard to call. V lost 0 bases, J lost 2 bases, and 10 bases lay in between. The germline CDR1 and CDR2 sequences are LGHNA and YSLEER. The CDR3 has 15 residues. In DNA form, the CDR3 reads TGCGCCAGCAGCCAAGAGGGCAACAGAAACTATGGCTACACCTTC. This codes for CASSQEGNRNYGYTF.

This chain uses TRBV11-3 with TRBJ1-1; 9 nucleotides align to TRBD1. The CDR3 runs 16 residues. The ends lost 1 base at V and 5 bases at J; junction bases unmatched: 8. Germline V gene sequence: CDR1 SGHNT, CDR2 YENEEA. The CDR3 loop reads CASSLAQGTGSTEAFF. The DNA for the CDR3 is TGTGCCAGCAGCTTAGCCCAGGGGACAGGGAGTACTGAAGCTTTCTTT.

The CDR3 nucleotides read TGTGCCAGCAGTTTAGAGCGGGAGTTATCAGATACGCAGTATTTT. Translating it yields CASSLERELSDTQYF. The chain recombines TRBV28 with TRBJ2-3; 8 bases are shared with TRBD2. The CDR3 is 15 residues long. Germline trimming cut 2 bases from V and 4 bases from J; bases unmatched to any gene: 5. Germline-derived CDR1 and CDR2 are MDHEN and SYDVKM.

This clone was seen only once. The chain joins TRBV7-2 to TRBJ1-1, with TRBD1 matching over 9 bases. The trim removed 3 bases at V and 4 bases at J, leaving 3 bases unmatched. The CDR3 covers 14 residues. In germline, CDR1 is SGHTA, CDR2 FQGNSA. The CDR3 sequence is CASSFPGQGTEAFF. CDR3 nucleotide sequence: TGTGCCAGCAGCTTCCCGGGACAGGGCACTGAAGCTTTCTTT.

CDR3 loop: CASKALNEKLFF. The CDR3 DNA is TGTGCCAGCAAGGCCTTAAATGAAAAACTGTTTTTT. The V and J genes are TRBV7-9 and TRBJ1-4, with D unresolved. This CDR3 contains 12 residues. V shed 7 bases and J shed 5 bases, with 8 bases lying between them. Germline V gives CDR1 SEHNR, CDR2 FQNEAQ (reference sequence).

The chain has TRBV5-6 and TRBJ2-5; D is ambiguous. The assigned J gene may be wrong: the sequence end matches TRBJ2-7 better. Germline-derived CDR1 and CDR2 are SGHDT and YYEEEE. The CDR3 has 11 amino acids. The CDR3 sequence: CASSTNYEQYF. CDR3 nucleotide sequence: TGTGCCAGCAGTACAAATTACGAGCAGTACTTC.

This chain uses TRBV11-2 with TRBJ1-5, with D possibly TRBD1 on 5 matching bases. Trimming shortened V by 5 bases and J by 6 bases, and 26 bases separated the two germline ends. This CDR3 is built from 18 residues. The germline CDR1 and CDR2 sequences are SGHAT and FQNNGV. CDR3 protein: CASSRPPRAGKLGQPQHF. For the CDR3, the DNA is TGTGCCAGCAGCCGACCCCCACGAGCAGGGAAACTGGGTCAGCCCCAGCATTTT.

The gene calls are TRBV23-1 and TRBJ2-2; 8 bases line up with TRBD1. TRBV23-1 is reported as an ORF; its role is uncertain. The CDR3 consists of 18 residues. Unmatched junction bases numbered 17, after V lost 7 bases and J lost 4 bases. The CDR3: CASIPRSTGQEATGELFF. CDR3 bases: TGCGCCAGCATCCCAAGGAGCACGGGACAGGAGGCCACCGGGGAGCTGTTTTTT.

The chain is built from TRBV27 and TRBJ2-7; tentatively, D is TRBD2 (6 bases). V lost 5 bases and J lost 0, with 14 bases in between. Germline values: CDR1 MNHEY, CDR2 SMNVEV (reference sequence). The CDR3 is 15 amino acids. The CDR3 DNA sequence: TGTGCCAGCAGTCCCCCTAAGCGGGTCTCCTACGAGCAGTACTTC. This codes for CASSPPKRVSYEQYF.

The chain links TRBV27 to TRBJ1-2; tentative D call: TRBD1 (5 bases). V was cut by 5 bases and J by 4 bases, with 17 bases left in between. This CDR3 comprises 15 residues. Germline CDR1 is MNHEY and CDR2 is SMNVEV (reference sequence). DNA for the CDR3: TGTGCCAGCAGTCCTCGAGGAGGGGCGTCCTATGGCTACACCTTC. It specifies CASSPRGGASYGYTF.